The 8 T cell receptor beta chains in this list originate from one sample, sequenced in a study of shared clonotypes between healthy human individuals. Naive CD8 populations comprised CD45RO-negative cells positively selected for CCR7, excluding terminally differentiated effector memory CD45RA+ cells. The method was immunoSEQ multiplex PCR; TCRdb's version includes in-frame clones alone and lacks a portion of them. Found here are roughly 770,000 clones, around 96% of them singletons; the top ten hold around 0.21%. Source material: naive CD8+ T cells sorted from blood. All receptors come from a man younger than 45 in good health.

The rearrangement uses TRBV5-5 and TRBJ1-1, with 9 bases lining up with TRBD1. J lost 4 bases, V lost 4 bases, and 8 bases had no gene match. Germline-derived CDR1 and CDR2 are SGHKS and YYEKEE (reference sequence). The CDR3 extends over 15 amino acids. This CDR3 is CASSTEQGASTEAFF. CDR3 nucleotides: TGTGCCAGCAGCACGGAACAGGGGGCGAGCACTGAAGCTTTCTTT.

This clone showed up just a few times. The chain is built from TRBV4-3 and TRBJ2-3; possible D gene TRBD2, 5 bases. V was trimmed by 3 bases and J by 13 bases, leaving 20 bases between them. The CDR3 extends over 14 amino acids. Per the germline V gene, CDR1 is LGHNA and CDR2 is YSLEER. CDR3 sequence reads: CASSQSSVRAPEYF. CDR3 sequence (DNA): TGCGCCAGCAGCCAGTCCAGTGTGCGGGCGCCAGAGTATTTT.

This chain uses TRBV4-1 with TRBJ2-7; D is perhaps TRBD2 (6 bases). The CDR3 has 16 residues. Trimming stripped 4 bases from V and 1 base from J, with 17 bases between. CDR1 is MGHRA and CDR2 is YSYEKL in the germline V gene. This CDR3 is CASSLSDGGWSYEQYF. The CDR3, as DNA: TGCGCCAGCAGCCTCTCAGACGGGGGTTGGTCCTACGAGCAGTACTTC.

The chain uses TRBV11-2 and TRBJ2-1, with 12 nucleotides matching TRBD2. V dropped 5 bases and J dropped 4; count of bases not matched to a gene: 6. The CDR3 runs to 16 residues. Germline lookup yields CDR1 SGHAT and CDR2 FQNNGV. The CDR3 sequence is CASSPGLAGLYNEQFF. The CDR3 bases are TGTGCCAGCAGCCCCGGACTAGCGGGACTTTACAATGAGCAGTTCTTC.

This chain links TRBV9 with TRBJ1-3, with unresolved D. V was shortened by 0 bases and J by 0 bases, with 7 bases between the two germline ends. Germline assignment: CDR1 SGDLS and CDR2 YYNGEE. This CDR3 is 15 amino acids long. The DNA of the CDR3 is TGTGCCAGCAGCGTAGATTTTAGCTCTGGAAACACCATATATTTT. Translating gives CASSVDFSSGNTIYF.

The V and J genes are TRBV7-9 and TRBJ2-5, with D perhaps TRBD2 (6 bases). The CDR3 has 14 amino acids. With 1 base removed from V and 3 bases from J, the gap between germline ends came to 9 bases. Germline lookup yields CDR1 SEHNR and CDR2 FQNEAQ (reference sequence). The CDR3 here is CASSLVAGKETQYF. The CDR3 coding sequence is TGTGCCAGCAGCTTAGTTGCGGGAAAAGAGACCCAGTACTTC.

Here the CDR3 reads CASSPLKAPAEAFF. The CDR3 DNA is TGTGCCAGCTCACCACTTAAAGCGCCAGCTGAAGCTTTCTTT. This chain joins TRBV18 and TRBJ1-1; no reliable D call. The CDR3 is 14 amino acids. V was cut by 1 base and J by 6 bases, with 12 bases left in between. CDR1 is KGHSH and CDR2 is LQKENI in the germline V gene.

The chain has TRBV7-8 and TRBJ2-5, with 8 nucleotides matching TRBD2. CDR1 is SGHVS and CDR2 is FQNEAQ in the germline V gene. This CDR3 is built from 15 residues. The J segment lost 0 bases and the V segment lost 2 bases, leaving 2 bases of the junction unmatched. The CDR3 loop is CASSLRLANQETQYF. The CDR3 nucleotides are TGTGCCAGCAGCTTAAGACTAGCGAACCAAGAGACCCAGTACTTC.